This T cell receptor (beta chain) was sequenced in a study of Graves' ophthalmopathy and Graves' hyperthyroidism. With regard to this clonotype: Its antigen is unidentified.

Ophthalmopathy donors were characterized by moderate-to-severe activity, CAS of at least 3, NOSPECS of at least 4, and duration under 3 months. Exclusion criteria comprised other autoimmune diseases, uncontrolled infections, pregnancy or lactation in patients. CDR1 and CDR2 (germline): MGHDK, SYGVNS. CDR3 length equals 16 residues. V shed 4 bases, J shed 5 bases, and the junction held 13 bases outside the gene matches. RNA transcripts yielded amplified TCR beta CDR3 regions. The library came from an HTBI-primed first-round RT-PCR and a second-round multiplex PCR. MiXCR, applied by TCRdb to the multiplex PCR reads, yields one record per CDR3 protein. The sample carries around 600,000 distinct CDR3 sequences, roughly 41% recorded once. The study's findings and limits: Ophthalmopathy progression prediction by the model yielded a sensitivity of approximately 70% and a specificity of 72% to 75%. A majority of expanded thyroid clonotypes exceeding 0.001 frequency were likewise present in blood.

The sample consisted of peripheral blood. V is TRBV25-1 and J is TRBJ2-5, with 7 nucleotides matching TRBD1. This clonotype was obtained from an adult man with Graves' ophthalmopathy. The CDR3 loop is CASSASPTGPKETQYF. The CDR3 DNA reads TGTGCCAGCAGTGCTAGCCCGACAGGGCCCAAGGAGACCCAGTACTTC.